This entry features one T cell receptor beta chain sequence. Its antigen is not identified. These data come from a study of response to subunit inactivated influenza vaccine. MiXCR, run by TCRdb on the RT-PCR reads, gives a single entry per CDR3 protein. The sample has roughly 670,000 distinct CDR3 sequences, about 14% seen once. Study results and caveats: Each seasonal influenza vaccination, the authors suggested, recruits few new T cells.

CDR3 length equals 14 residues. The junction had 3 bases not matched to a gene; V was cut back by 3 bases and J by 2 bases. Per the germline V gene, CDR1 is MNHEY and CDR2 is SVGAGI. Source: PBMCs from blood, taken 14 to 15 days before vaccination. This TCR was recovered from a man aged 50-60 years who received an inactivated influenza vaccine. V and J are TRBV6-5 and TRBJ2-7; the match to TRBD2 covers 8 bases. The CDR3 is CASSYAGGAYEQYF. DNA of the CDR3: TGTGCCAGCAGTTATGCGGGGGGCGCCTACGAGCAGTACTTC.